Each of the 27 T cell receptor beta chains below was sequenced from the same sample in a study of monozygotic twins with inflammatory bowel disease (dated by TCRdb to the late 2010s). Library preparation was by 5' RACE. Sequenced using an Illumina HiSeq 2500. TCRdb reprocessed the raw reads; every CDR3 protein sequence is a single record, and DNA is not supplied. The table of this sample itemizes 140,000 to 150,000 distinct CDR3 sequences. The ten largest clones represent about 1.2% of the sample. The sample consisted of blood. These receptors came from a human donor with ulcerative colitis or Crohn's disease, or a healthy co-twin of an affected twin (not recorded which).

The V call is TRBV5-5, the J call TRBJ2-2; TCRdb calls TRBD1, which cannot be checked without DNA. This CDR3 contains 16 residues. The germline V gene encodes CDR1 SGHKS and CDR2 YYEKEE (reference sequence). The chain's CDR3 is CASSQQDRVNTGELFF.

The rearrangement joins TRBV7-2 to TRBJ2-5; TCRdb selects TRBD2, and the lack of DNA leaves this call unchecked. Germline-derived CDR1 and CDR2 are SGHTA and FQGNSA. CDR3 length equals 16 residues. This chain's CDR3 is CASSLAKGLAGETQYF.

The rearrangement links TRBV7-2 to TRBJ1-2. This CDR3 has 14 residues. The germline CDR1 and CDR2 sequences are SGHTA and FQGNSA. CDR3 in amino acids: CASSLVAHNYGYTF.

The chain has TRBV2 and TRBJ1-2; the TCRdb call, TRBD1, lacks DNA for checking. CDR3 length equals 15 residues. The germline V gene has CDR1 SNHLY and CDR2 FYNNEI. The CDR3 here is CASSDPRDVGYGYTF.

The chain has TRBV20-1 and TRBJ1-2. The V gene's germline CDR1 is DFQATT and CDR2 SNEGSKA (reference sequence). The CDR3 runs 12 residues. This CDR3 is CSARRQTYGYTF.

The rearrangement uses TRBV30 and TRBJ2-1; TCRdb's D gene call, TRBD2, goes unchecked for lack of DNA. Germline CDR1 GTSNPN, CDR2 SVGIG (reference sequence). There are 18 residues in the CDR3. CDR3 loop: CAWEGGLAGLSSYNEQFF. The entire variable domain, with the rest obtained from reference TRBV30 and TRBJ2-1, is as follows: SQTIHQWPATLVQPVGSPLSLECTVEGTSNPNLYWYRQAAGRGLQLLFYSVGIGQISSEVPQNLSASRPQDRQFILSSKKLLLSDSGFYLCAWEGGLAGLSSYNEQFFGPGTRLTVL.

CDR3 residues: CASNSGTSGTKNIQYF. The chain employs TRBV19 and TRBJ2-4; the TCRdb call, TRBD2, lacks DNA for checking. The CDR3 extends over 16 amino acids. Germline CDR1 and CDR2: LNHDA and SQIVND (reference sequence).

The chain is built from TRBV5-1 and TRBJ2-3; TCRdb's D call, TRBD2, is unchecked because there is no DNA. The CDR3 is 18 amino acids. Germline V gene sequence: CDR1 SGHRS, CDR2 YFSETQ. The CDR3 here is CASSLWTSGMGVADTQYF.

The chain links TRBV12-3 or TRBV12-4 to TRBJ2-3; with no DNA, the TCRdb D assignment of TRBD2 cannot be verified. The CDR3 totals 16 residues. CDR3 in amino acids: CASSTRTVGFTDTQYF.

The V gene is TRBV4-1, the J gene TRBJ2-3. The CDR3 runs 12 residues. Germline V lookup: CDR1 MGHRA, CDR2 YSYEKL. This chain's CDR3 is CASSQPTDTQDF.

This chain uses TRBV6-5 with TRBJ2-3. CDR3 size: 14 residues. The germline gives CDR1 MNHEY, CDR2 SVGAGI. CDR3 protein: CASSYSDSTDTQYF.

The rearrangement uses TRBV6-1 and TRBJ1-3. The CDR3 contains 16 residues. CDR1 and CDR2 from the germline V gene are MNHNS and SASEGT. Here the CDR3 reads CASTGQGFHSGNTIYF.

The chain couples TRBV27 to TRBJ1-5; TCRdb indicates TRBD1, and absent DNA this call remains unverified. This CDR3 is 15 amino acids long. From germline, CDR1 is MNHEY and CDR2 SMNVEV (reference sequence). CDR3 residues: CASKRNGQVPQPQHF.

V is TRBV11-2 and J is TRBJ2-1; TCRdb returns TRBD2, unconfirmable since there is no DNA. There are 18 residues in the CDR3. The V gene's germline CDR1 is SGHAT and CDR2 FQNNGV. The CDR3 spells CASSSRPGTIAFHYGQFF.

J is TRBJ2-3 and V is TRBV12-3 or TRBV12-4; TCRdb picks TRBD1, but there is no DNA to check that call. This CDR3 is 15 amino acids long. CDR3 region: CASSLGSLGADTQYF.

This chain uses TRBV19 with TRBJ1-3; the TRBD1 assignment by TCRdb is unverifiable without DNA. In germline, CDR1 is LNHDA, CDR2 SQIVND (reference sequence). This CDR3 is built from 17 residues. This CDR3 reads CASSTSTGGLSGNTIYF.

The chain employs TRBV3-1 and TRBJ1-1; absent DNA, TCRdb's TRBD1 call cannot be checked. Looked up from germline, CDR1 is LGHDT and CDR2 is YNNKEL (reference sequence). The CDR3 is 15 amino acids. CDR3 protein: CASSQDREGGTEAFF.

This chain links TRBV7-3 with TRBJ2-5; TCRdb indicates TRBD1, and absent DNA this call remains unverified. Germline values: CDR1 SGHTA, CDR2 FQGTGA. The CDR3 runs to 13 residues. This CDR3 reads CASSLTGGETQYF.

CDR3 sequence: CSAIAGKSSYEQYF. The J gene is TRBJ2-7, the V gene TRBV20-1; the D call from TCRdb, TRBD2, cannot be confirmed without DNA. This CDR3 has 14 amino acids. CDR1 and CDR2 (germline): DFQATT, SNEGSKA (reference sequence).

The V and J genes are TRBV20-1 and TRBJ2-3; TCRdb's D call, TRBD1, is unchecked because there is no DNA. The CDR3 spans 16 residues. Germline V gives CDR1 DFQATT, CDR2 SNEGSKA (reference sequence). The CDR3 reads CSANRGRTTSTDTQYF.

This chain joins TRBV9 and TRBJ1-2; as DNA is missing, the TRBD1 call by TCRdb cannot be tested. The germline V gene encodes CDR1 SGDLS and CDR2 YYNGEE. There are 12 residues in the CDR3. The CDR3 spells CASSTDRGGYTF. Variable domain in full (rest from reference TRBV9 and TRBJ1-2): DSGVTQTPKHLITATGQRVTLRCSPRSGDLSVYWYQQSLDQGLQFLIQYYNGEERAKGNILERFSAQQFPDLHSELNLSSLELGDSALYFCASSTDRGGYTFGSGTRLTVV.

This chain links TRBV4-3 with TRBJ2-3. The germline gives CDR1 LGHNA, CDR2 YSLEER. The CDR3 loop spans 12 amino acids. The CDR3 loop reads CASSYYADTQYF.

The chain uses TRBV3-1 and TRBJ1-5. Germline V lookup: CDR1 LGHDT, CDR2 YNNKEL (reference sequence). The CDR3 runs to 14 residues. CDR3 protein: CASSQEGWHQPQHF.

This chain connects TRBV5-4 to TRBJ2-7; TCRdb outputs TRBD1, but without DNA this stays unchecked. This CDR3 is built from 12 residues. Germline CDR1 reads SGHNT; CDR2 reads YYREEE (reference sequence). The CDR3 loop reads CASSADRAEQYF.

The chain links TRBV18 to TRBJ1-1. CDR3 length: 16 amino acids. Germline V lookup: CDR1 KGHSH, CDR2 LQKENI. The CDR3 here is CASSPKTGLTNTEAFF.

The rearrangement uses TRBV6-2 or TRBV6-3 and TRBJ1-5; absent DNA, TCRdb's TRBD1 call cannot be checked. Germline values: CDR1 MNHEY, CDR2 SVGEGT. The CDR3 spans 14 residues. CDR3 amino acids: CASGQGHSNQPQHF.

The V call is TRBV18, the J call TRBJ2-2; TCRdb picks TRBD2, but there is no DNA to check that call. This CDR3 is built from 18 residues. Germline V CDR1 and CDR2: KGHSH, LQKENI. The CDR3 reads CASSPEPPGGINTGELFF.